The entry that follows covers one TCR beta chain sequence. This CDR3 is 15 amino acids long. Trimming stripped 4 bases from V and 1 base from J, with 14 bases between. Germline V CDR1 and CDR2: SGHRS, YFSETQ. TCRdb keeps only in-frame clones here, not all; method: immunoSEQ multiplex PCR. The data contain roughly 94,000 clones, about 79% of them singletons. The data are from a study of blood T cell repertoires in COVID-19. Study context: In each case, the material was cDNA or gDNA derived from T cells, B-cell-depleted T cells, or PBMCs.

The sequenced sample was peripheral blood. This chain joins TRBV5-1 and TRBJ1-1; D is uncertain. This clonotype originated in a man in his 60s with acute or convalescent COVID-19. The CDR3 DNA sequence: TGCGCCAGCAGCCTAGCCGGATGGGAGAACACTGAAGCTTTCTTT. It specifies CASSLAGWENTEAFF.